Following are 30 T cell receptor beta chains from one sample sequenced in a study of shared clonotypes between healthy human individuals. Some clones are missing from TCRdb's copy, which holds only in-frame ones; the method was immunoSEQ multiplex PCR. The profile shows approximately 2.1 million clones, 80% to 95% of them singletons. The sequenced sample consisted of naive CD4+ T cells from PBMCs. Subset meaning: CD45RA+ positively selected. The receptors shown here come from a young man in good health. Some clones in this sample may be carry-over from other donors' samples.

The chain employs TRBV11-2 and TRBJ1-3; D may be TRBD1 (5 bases). This CDR3 is 14 amino acids long. CDR1 and CDR2 from the germline V gene are SGHAT and FQNNGV. V was cut by 3 bases and J by 4 bases, with 10 bases left in between. CDR3 DNA sequence: TGTGCCAGCAGCTTTGGGGGAGGGGGAAACACCATATATTTT. This gives the protein CASSFGGGGNTIYF.

The V call is TRBV7-8, the J call TRBJ2-1; 14 bases agree with TRBD2. The germline V gene encodes CDR1 SGHVS and CDR2 FQNEAQ. This CDR3 comprises 17 residues. V shed 2 bases, J shed 9 bases, and the junction held 9 bases outside the gene matches. The CDR3 coding sequence is TGTGCCAGCAGCTTACCCCGACTAGCGGGAGGGCAGATTGAGCAGTTCTTC. Its translation is CASSLPRLAGGQIEQFF.

The V gene is TRBV15, the J gene TRBJ2-3; D is perhaps TRBD1 or TRBD2 (5 bases each). With 0 bases removed from V and 5 bases from J, the gap between germline ends came to 21 bases. The CDR3 loop spans 18 amino acids. Germline V gene data show CDR1 as LNHNV and CDR2 as YYDKDF (reference sequence). The CDR3 is CATSRDRPGSGSRDTQYF. The CDR3 DNA reads TGTGCCACCAGCAGAGATAGGCCAGGGAGTGGGAGTAGAGATACGCAGTATTTT.

The rearrangement links TRBV21-1 to TRBJ1-1; the DNA was not used to check the table's D call, TRBD1. TRBV21-1 is noted as a pseudogene. This CDR3 is 17 amino acids long. CDR3 sequence: CASSKPTGQGASTEAFF. Written as DNA, the CDR3 is TGTGCCAGCAGCAAACCGACGGGACAGGGGGCTTCCACTGAAGCTTTCTTT.

The rearrangement uses TRBV27 and TRBJ2-7, with 10 bases lining up with TRBD2. Trimming cost V 5 bases and J 1 base; bases outside gene matches: 20. The CDR3 contains 20 residues. Germline CDR1 reads MNHEY; CDR2 reads SMNVEV (reference sequence). CDR3 amino acids: CASSHAIGTSVLYPSYEQYF. In nucleotides, the CDR3 is TGTGCCAGCAGTCACGCCATTGGGACTAGCGTGCTTTATCCTTCCTACGAGCAGTACTTC.

The chain recombines TRBV29-1 with TRBJ1-1; D might be TRBD1 (5 bases). This CDR3 comprises 11 residues. The V end was cut by 6 bases, the J end by 5 bases, with 10 bases between. CDR1 and CDR2 (germline): SQVTM, ANQGSEA. The CDR3 region has the DNA TGCAGCGTGACCTCAGGGACTGAAGCTTTCTTT. Amino acids: CSVTSGTEAFF. The variable domain in full, with the rest retrieved from reference TRBV29-1 and TRBJ1-1, is SAVISQKPSRDICQRGTSLTIQCQVDSQVTMMFWYRQQPGQSLTLIATANQGSEATYESGFVIDKFPISRPNLTFSTLTVSNMSPEDSSIYLCSVTSGTEAFFGQGTRLTVV.

V usage is TRBV4-3 and J usage is TRBJ2-7; TRBD1 matches 10 bases. Trimming cost V 1 base and J 1 base; bases outside gene matches: 7. Looked up from germline, CDR1 is LGHNA and CDR2 is YSLEER. The CDR3 loop spans 17 amino acids. CDR3 DNA sequence: TGCGCCAGCAGCCAAGGAGCGGGACAGGGGCGTTCCTACGAGCAGTACTTC. Its translation is CASSQGAGQGRSYEQYF.

The chain couples TRBV25-1 to TRBJ2-7; 9 positions match TRBD1. This CDR3 has 14 residues. V trimming: 6 bases; J trimming: 2 bases; junction bases outside the gene matches: 5. Looked up from germline, CDR1 is MGHDK and CDR2 is SYGVNS. The CDR3 loop is CASRGQGRAYEQYF. The CDR3 nucleotides read TGTGCCAGCAGGGGACAGGGAAGGGCCTACGAGCAGTACTTC.

The chain combines TRBV30 with TRBJ2-5; 7 positions agree with TRBD1. The DNA end is a closer match to TRBJ2-7, so the J assignment may be wrong. CDR3 size: 13 residues. Germline lookup yields CDR1 GTSNPN and CDR2 SVGIG (reference sequence). The CDR3 is CAWMGTEFYEQYF. CDR3 DNA: TGTGCCTGGATGGGGACAGAGTTCTACGAGCAGTACTTC.

The chain employs TRBV29-1 and TRBJ2-6, with D possibly called TRBD1 or TRBD2 (5 bases each). There are 15 residues in the CDR3. Deletions cut 7 bases from V and 4 bases from J, with 17 bases between. CDR1 is SQVTM and CDR2 is ANQGSEA in the germline V gene. The CDR3 here is CSARHGTPGANVLTF. In nucleotides, the CDR3 is TGCAGCGCGCGCCACGGGACCCCCGGGGCCAACGTCCTGACTTTC.

This clone has only one observation. The chain combines TRBV5-1 with TRBJ2-1; D is possibly TRBD2 (6 bases). Per germline, CDR1 SGHRS and CDR2 YFSETQ. Trimming pared 3 bases from V and 0 bases from J, leaving 13 bases between. The CDR3 loop spans 16 amino acids. The CDR3 sequence: CASSSPEGLSYNEQFF. Here the CDR3 DNA reads TGCGCCAGCAGCTCGCCGGAGGGACTCTCCTACAATGAGCAGTTCTTC.

CDR3 residues: CASSMGPSGNTIYF. DNA of the CDR3: TGTGCCAGCAGTATGGGACCGTCTGGAAACACCATATATTTT. The chain links TRBV28 to TRBJ1-3; D possibly corresponds to TRBD1 (5 bases). Germline lookup yields CDR1 MDHEN and CDR2 SYDVKM. The CDR3 covers 14 residues. The V end lost 5 bases, the J end lost 1 base, and 9 bases lay between the germline ends.

The gene calls are TRBV19 and TRBJ2-1, with 7 bases matching TRBD1. This CDR3 region has 17 residues. From germline, CDR1 is LNHDA and CDR2 SQIVND (reference sequence). The V gene end was trimmed by 5 bases and the J gene end by 0 bases; junction bases not matched to a gene: 10. CDR3 protein: CASSVGQARSSYNEQFF. As DNA, the CDR3 is TGTGCCAGTAGTGTAGGACAGGCCAGAAGCTCCTACAATGAGCAGTTCTTC.

The chain is built from TRBV4-1 and TRBJ2-3; 15 positions match TRBD2. CDR1 and CDR2 from the germline V gene are MGHRA and YSYEKL. The V segment lost 2 bases and the J segment 5 bases; nucleotides outside the gene matches: 5. The CDR3 is 17 amino acids. Here the CDR3 DNA reads TGCGCCAGCAGCCAAAGGACTAGCGGGAGGGCGGGAGATACGCAGTATTTT. Its protein product is CASSQRTSGRAGDTQYF.

This clone was observed a single time. The chain couples TRBV11-2 to TRBJ1-2; D ambiguous. From germline, CDR1 is SGHAT and CDR2 FQNNGV. The CDR3 covers 16 residues. V lost 3 bases, J lost 6 bases, and 20 bases lay in between. For the CDR3, the DNA is TGTGCCAGCAGCTTGTTAAGCGGCGGAGGCCTCGATGGCTACACCTTC. Translating it yields CASSLLSGGGLDGYTF.

This clone appeared a single time. The rearrangement links TRBV5-1 to TRBJ1-3, with a weak D call TRBD1 (6 bases). V shed 6 bases and J shed 4 bases, with 17 bases lying between them. The CDR3 is 15 amino acids. Germline V CDR1 and CDR2: SGHRS, YFSETQ. This CDR3 reads CASTPDRIAGNTIYF. The CDR3 DNA sequence: TGCGCCAGCACCCCCGACAGGATTGCAGGAAACACCATATATTTT.

The V gene is TRBV18, the J gene TRBJ1-1; TRBD1 might be the D (5 bases). Germline V gene lookup returns CDR1 KGHSH and CDR2 LQKENI. Trimming stripped 6 bases from V and 8 bases from J, with 13 bases between. This CDR3 is 12 amino acids long. This CDR3 is CASSLRDGEAFF. In DNA, the CDR3 is TGTGCCAGCTCGCTCCGGGACGGAGAAGCTTTCTTT.

The chain links TRBV6-1 to TRBJ1-2; D is undetermined. The CDR3 contains 14 residues. From germline, CDR1 is MNHNS and CDR2 SASEGT. The germline V and J ends were trimmed by 5 bases and 2 bases, with 12 bases remaining between them. CDR3: CASSFRTLNYGYTF. In DNA, the CDR3 is TGTGCCAGCAGTTTCCGGACGCTCAACTATGGCTACACCTTC.

The V call is TRBV28, the J call TRBJ2-5; D call uncertain. The CDR3 extends over 12 amino acids. V lost 6 bases, J lost 4 bases, and 9 bases lay in between. Germline V gene data show CDR1 as MDHEN and CDR2 as SYDVKM. The DNA for the CDR3 is TGTGCCAGCAGGGGAAACGGAGAGACCCAGTACTTC. It translates to CASRGNGETQYF.

A single count supports this clone. This chain connects TRBV29-1 to TRBJ2-3, with 9 bases aligning to TRBD1. Germline loops: CDR1 SQVTM, CDR2 ANQGSEA. The CDR3 sequence is 17 residues long. Losses at the gene ends were 5 bases for V and 0 bases for J; bases not matched to a gene: 12. This CDR3 reads CSVSRFFGQGSTDTQYF. The CDR3 coding sequence is TGCAGCGTTTCCCGCTTCTTTGGACAGGGGAGCACAGATACGCAGTATTTT.

The chain joins TRBV4-1 to TRBJ2-7; 12 bases match TRBD1. The CDR3 spans 17 residues. The V gene end was trimmed by 3 bases and the J gene end by 1 base; junction bases not matched to a gene: 7. The germline V gene encodes CDR1 MGHRA and CDR2 YSYEKL. The CDR3 DNA follows: TGCGCCAGCAGCCAGTGGGACAGGGGGCTGACGTCCTACGAGCAGTACTTC. Amino acid sequence: CASSQWDRGLTSYEQYF.

The chain uses TRBV6-6 and TRBJ2-1, with a weak D call TRBD1 (5 bases). Looked up from germline, CDR1 is MNHNY and CDR2 is SVGAGI (reference sequence). The germline V and J ends were trimmed by 7 bases and 0 bases, with 7 bases remaining between them. The CDR3 has 13 residues. The CDR3 loop is CASTDTSYNEQFF. The CDR3 nucleotides read TGTGCCAGCACGGACACCTCCTACAATGAGCAGTTCTTC.

The CDR3 spells CATSFRQGSAYEQYF. The CDR3 bases are TGTGCCACCAGCTTTCGACAGGGTAGCGCCTACGAGCAGTACTTC. This sequence joins TRBV15 and TRBJ2-7; TRBD1 matches at 7 bases. After removal of 5 bases from V and 2 bases from J, the junction contained 9 bases not matched to a gene. CDR3 size: 15 residues. Per germline, CDR1 LNHNV and CDR2 YYDKDF (reference sequence).

The table lists this clone with a few counts. Additional DNA sequences in this sample encode the identical CDR3. The rearrangement uses TRBV27 and TRBJ1-1, with TRBD1 matching over 8 bases. Looked up from germline, CDR1 is MNHEY and CDR2 is SMNVEV (reference sequence). The CDR3 sequence is 14 residues long. V lost 3 bases to trimming and J lost 1 base; unmatched junction nucleotides: 1. The CDR3 protein is CASSLDRANTEAFF. CDR3 DNA sequence: TGTGCCAGCAGTTTGGACAGGGCGAACACTGAAGCTTTCTTT.

This CDR3 reads CASSYLGQGANGYTF. The CDR3 DNA reads as TGTGCCAGCAGTTACCTGGGACAGGGGGCGAATGGCTACACCTTC. This chain connects TRBV6-6 to TRBJ1-2, with 12 bases lining up with TRBD1. V was pared by 2 bases and J by 6 bases, with 4 bases of the junction left unmatched. This CDR3 contains 15 residues. Germline V lookup: CDR1 MNHNY, CDR2 SVGAGI (reference sequence).

This rearrangement joins TRBV12-5 to TRBJ2-1; D is perhaps TRBD2 (6 bases). The V end lost 3 bases, the J end lost 3 bases, and 24 bases lay between the germline ends. The CDR3 covers 19 residues. Germline values: CDR1 LGHNT, CDR2 FRNRAP. As DNA, the CDR3 is TGTGCTAGTGGTTTATTTTTTTCTGGGCGTGGGGGGAACTACAATGAGCAGTTCTTC. This sequence encodes CASGLFFSGRGGNYNEQFF.

The chain employs TRBV5-1 and TRBJ2-2, with D hard to call. CDR1 is SGHRS and CDR2 is YFSETQ in the germline V gene. The V end lost 6 bases, the J end lost 2 bases, and 5 bases lay between the germline ends. The CDR3 has 12 residues. CDR3 residues: CASTVNTGELFF. The CDR3 nucleotides read TGCGCCAGCACGGTTAACACCGGGGAGCTGTTTTTT.

The chain joins TRBV7-9 to TRBJ2-7, with 12 bases identical to TRBD2. Germline V CDR1 and CDR2: SEHNR, FQNEAQ (reference sequence). V gave up 5 bases and J gave up 4 bases; unmatched junction bases: 12. The CDR3 has 17 amino acids. CDR3: CASSPRLAGEKSYEQYF. The CDR3, as DNA: TGTGCCAGCAGCCCCCGACTAGCGGGAGAAAAATCGTACGAGCAGTACTTC.

The sample holds one count of this clone. The rearrangement joins TRBV10-3 to TRBJ1-5; no clear D gene. V was cut by 3 bases and J by 9 bases, with 9 bases left in between. The CDR3 loop spans 12 amino acids. From germline, CDR1 is ENHRY and CDR2 SYGVKD. CDR3 amino acids: CAISDGVPPQHF. The CDR3 DNA reads as TGTGCCATCAGTGACGGGGTCCCGCCCCAGCATTTT.

V usage is TRBV19 and J usage is TRBJ2-2; 12 bases agree with TRBD2. The CDR3 is 15 amino acids. J was trimmed by 3 bases and V by 6 bases; bases with no gene match: 2. Germline values: CDR1 LNHDA, CDR2 SQIVND (reference sequence). The CDR3 DNA reads as TGTGCCAGTAGCGGACTAGCGGGGCACACCGGGGAGCTGTTTTTT. Its translation: CASSGLAGHTGELFF.